This TCR beta chain is from a study of neoadjuvant anti-PD-1 for oral cavity cancer. The length of the CDR3 is 14 residues. Germline V gives CDR1 SQVTM, CDR2 ANQGSEA. Trimming cost V 3 bases and J 1 base, with 9 bases left between them. Profiled with immunoSEQ multiplex PCR; TCRdb holds only in-frame clones, not every one. The sample shows 13,000 or so clones, over 50% of them seen only once. As to this clone: No antigen is known for it.

The patients had HPV-negative, locally advanced oral cavity squamous cell carcinoma. Findings and caveats of the study: Post-treatment tumors with larger preexisting clones showed more shrinkage.

Source: tumor tissue, taken before nivolumab (anti-PD-1) treatment. This sequence originates from a person aged 40 to 85 with oral cavity squamous cell carcinoma. The chain carries TRBV29-1 and TRBJ2-2; a possible D gene is TRBD1 (6 bases). The DNA for the CDR3 is TGCAGCGTTGACAGGGGCGGGAACACCGGGGAGCTGTTTTTT. Protein sequence: CSVDRGGNTGELFF.